Reported below is one T cell receptor beta chain. Its specific antigen is unknown. Base quality data are lacking; no much larger clone is found one base away. The sample comes from a study of PD-1 blockade in classical Hodgkin lymphoma (dated by TCRdb to 2018 to 2021). Background for the entire study: Nivolumab dosing was 3 mg/kg intravenously every 2 weeks, continuing until either disease progression or unacceptable toxicity. To define a peripheral blood immune signature of response to PD-1 blockade in classical Hodgkin lymphoma, the study combined TCR beta sequencing with CyTOF.

The paper as a whole reports these results and caveats: Newly diagnosed patients were reported to have lower baseline TCR diversity than healthy donors, and relapsed/refractory patients were reported to have lower baseline TCR diversity still. CD4+ but not CD8+ TCR diversity rose significantly by C4D1 (p=0.0027 vs p=0.16), most apparent in complete responders (p=0.02). Baseline diversity similar to that of newly diagnosed patients was observed in trial patients achieving complete response, whereas significantly lower diversity was observed in partial responders and progressors. Only a single clinical trial cohort was studied, and what caused the repertoire differences, possibly disease activity or prior therapy, remained undefined. Lower diversity was seen in patients whose nivolumab began less than 1 year after ASCT, and these patients were left out of later analyses so that immune reconstitution would not confound the results.

Per the publication, the time point label means: cycle 2 day 1 (C2D1) of nivolumab. Every trial patient had relapsed after autologous stem cell transplantation, and cohorts A, B and C differed in prior brentuximab vedotin exposure. A total of more than 55 patients with relapsed/refractory classical Hodgkin lymphoma made up the trial cohort, and each patient's best overall response was complete response, partial response or progressive disease. In the multi-cohort phase II CheckMate 205 trial, trial patients received single-agent nivolumab. An independent review committee assessed best overall response using the 2007 International Working Group response criteria. Trial PBMCs were collected immediately before nivolumab initiation (C1D1) and during therapy at cycle 2 day 1 and cycle 4 day 1. Peripheral blood was collected in 8 mL Vacutainer Cell Preparation Tubes, from which PBMCs were isolated by centrifugation and then cryopreserved.

The germline V gene (reference sequence) yields SEHNR for CDR1 and FQNEAQ for CDR2. The CDR3, cysteine through phenylalanine, is 12 amino acids long. Just the 36-base CDR3 DNA is kept, in frame starting at base 1. V ends up 8 bases short and J 9 bases short, with an unmatched junction base count of 7. Genomic DNA was isolated using the Qiagen DNeasy kit from unsorted PBMCs as well as from negatively selected CD4+ and CD8+ fractions. TCR beta CDR3 regions were subjected to amplification by immunoSEQ multiplex PCR with primers that anneal to V and J segments. Amplification bias was minimized using a synthetic immune receptor repertoire, and residual bias was removed computationally after sequencing. As for how the authors treated the data: Repertoire diversity was quantified as the Shannon entropy index using custom Python scripts. Unsorted, CD4+ and CD8+ repertoires were analyzed separately, except for combined analyses in which CD4+ and CD8+ sequences were merged in silico. A clone counted as expanded when the clone's frequency after treatment rose at least 2-fold relative to C1D1, and clones undetected at baseline were given a pseudocount of 0.5. Singleton clones were defined as clones with 0 or 1 copy at C1D1, and non-singleton clones were defined as clones with 2 or more copies. Clones expanded in unsorted samples were assigned a CD4+, CD8+ or unknown annotation through matching of protein sequences in sorted samples from the same patient. Wilcoxon tests on paired samples were used to test changes in diversity from C1D1 to C4D1. Entries here come from immuneACCESS through TCRdb and include only in-frame sequences with V and J called. Some clones fail to appear in such tables; in the studies checked, an unresolved V gene covers under half of the shortfall, and the cause of the remainder is unknown. The V and J calls and clone size were taken over from that table, and D and trimming were inferred from the DNA. Present in this sample are 15,000 to 20,000 clones, around 80% of which were seen just once. The ten biggest clones cover 27% of the sample.

The receptor's source is a human donor with classical Hodgkin lymphoma. The sample was peripheral blood mononuclear cells (PBMCs), taken before the second cycle of nivolumab. Recombination linked TRBV7-9 to TRBJ2-1; TRBD2 agrees with 7 junctional bases. The CDR3 sequence is CASAGSGGEQFF. The DNA sequence reads TGTGCCAGCGCCGGCTCGGGGGGTGAGCAGTTCTTC.